Sequencing of this T cell receptor beta chain was carried out in a study of blood T cell repertoires in COVID-19. Clones were sequenced by immunoSEQ multiplex PCR, and TCRdb holds only the in-frame ones, with some missing. This sample has over 250,000 clones, with roughly 89% found just once. Germline V lookup: CDR1 SGHRS, CDR2 YFSETQ. The CDR3 consists of 14 residues. V shed 4 bases and J shed 4 bases, with 14 bases lying between them. The V call is TRBV5-1, the J call TRBJ1-2, with D unclear. This clonotype was sampled from a woman aged 55-69 years who had recovered from COVID-19. Sequences were obtained from PBMCs or T cells enriched from blood (not recorded which). CDR3 in amino acids: CASSPTGERYGYTF. CDR3 sequence (DNA): TGCGCCAGCAGCCCCACTGGTGAACGCTATGGCTACACCTTC.